This entry features one T cell receptor beta chain sequence. Produced via immunoSEQ multiplex PCR; TCRdb's table is partial and in-frame only. Here the sample spans about 300,000 clones, approximately 83% being singletons. Participants' own reports of clinical history determined their cohort assignment. These data belong to a study of blood T cell repertoires in COVID-19. Study-level information: The origin of the acute and convalescent COVID-19 samples was the United States, Italy and Spain.

Germline CDR1 reads SGHTA; CDR2 reads FQGNSA. The CDR3 is 16 amino acids. Germline trimming cut 4 bases from V and 2 bases from J; bases unmatched to any gene: 10. The V call is TRBV7-2, the J call TRBJ2-7, with 8 bases identical to TRBD2. This clonotype originated in a man aged 25 to 40 who had recovered from COVID-19. The sequenced sample was PBMCs or T cells enriched from blood (not recorded which). CDR3: CASSSLGLGGAYEQYF. CDR3 coding DNA: TGTGCCAGCAGCTCCCTGGGCCTCGGGGGGGCCTACGAGCAGTACTTC. Full variable domain (outside the CDR3, taken from reference TRBV7-2 and TRBJ2-7): GAGVSQSPSNKVTEKGKDVELRCDPISGHTALYWYRQSLGQGLEFLIYFQGNSAPDKSGLPSDRFSAERTGGSVSTLTIQRTQQEDSAVYLCASSSLGLGGAYEQYFGPGTRLTVT.